The following is a T cell receptor (beta chain) sequence with its context. The data stem from a study of shared clonotypes between healthy human individuals. The CDR3 is 16 residues long. CDR1 and CDR2 (germline): SGHRS, YFSETQ. V shed 3 bases and J 7 bases; nucleotides not matched to a gene: 12. The repertoire was sequenced with immunoSEQ multiplex PCR; TCRdb's copy has only in-frame clones and lacks some. The data hold more than 2,000,000 clones, with over 85% observed a single time. The receptor was isolated from a man between 18 and 35 years old in good health. Some clones in this sample may be carry-over from other donors' samples. This chain joins TRBV5-1 and TRBJ2-1; 8 nucleotides align to TRBD2. The sample comprised naive CD4+ T cells from PBMCs. Described subset: CD45RA+ positively selected. The CDR3 region is CASSSSGRGSWNEQFF. In DNA form, the CDR3 reads TGCGCCAGCAGCTCAAGCGGGAGAGGCTCCTGGAATGAGCAGTTCTTC.